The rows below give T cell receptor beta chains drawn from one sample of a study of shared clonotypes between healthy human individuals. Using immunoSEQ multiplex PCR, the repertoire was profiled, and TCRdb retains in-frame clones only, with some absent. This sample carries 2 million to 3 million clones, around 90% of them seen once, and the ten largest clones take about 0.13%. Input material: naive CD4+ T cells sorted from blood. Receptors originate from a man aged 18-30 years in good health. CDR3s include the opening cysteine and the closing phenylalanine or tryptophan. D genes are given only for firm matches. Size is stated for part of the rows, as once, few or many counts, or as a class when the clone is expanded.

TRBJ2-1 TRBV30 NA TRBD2 TGTGCCTGGAGGTCTATAGCGGGGGGTTTCTCCTACAATGAGCAGTTCTTC CAWRSIAGGFSYNEQFF
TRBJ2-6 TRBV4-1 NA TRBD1 TGCGCCAGCAGCCTCGCCCGAGGGGGCTCAGGGGCCAACGTCCTGACTTTC CASSLARGGSGANVLTF
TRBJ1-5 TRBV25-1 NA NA TGTGCCAGCAGTGGAATGACAGGCAGCAATCAGCCCCAGCATTTT CASSGMTGSNQPQHF
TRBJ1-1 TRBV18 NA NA TGTGCCAGCTCATCAACTAGGGGGAACACTGAAGCTTTCTTT CASSSTRGNTEAFF
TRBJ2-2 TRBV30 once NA TGTGCCTGGACACGCTCTAAGTTGGGGGACACCGGGGAGCTGTTTTTT CAWTRSKLGDTGELFF
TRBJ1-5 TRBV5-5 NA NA TGTGCCAGCAGCTTGGGTGGGCCGAATCAGCCCCAGCATTTT CASSLGGPNQPQHF
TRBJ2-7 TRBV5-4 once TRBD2 TGTGCCAGCAGCGGAGCGGGGGGCTCCTACGAGCAGTACTTC CASSGAGGSYEQYF
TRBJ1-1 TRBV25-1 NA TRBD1 TGTGCCAGCAGTGAATATGGGGGACAGGGAAGCTCAGCTTTCTTT CASSEYGGQGSSAFF
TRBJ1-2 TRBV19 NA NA TGTGCCAGTTCCTCTCACGCTAACTATGGCTACACCTTC CASSSHANYGYTF
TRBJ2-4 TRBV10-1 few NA TGCGCCAGCAGTGAGCCCCCCGGGGTGGACATTCAGTACTTC CASSEPPGVDIQYF
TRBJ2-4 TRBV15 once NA TGTGCCACCAGCAGAGATCCCCCAAACGGGGCCAAAAACATTCAGTACTTC CATSRDPPNGAKNIQYF
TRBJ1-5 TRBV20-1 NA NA TGCAGTGCCGGAACGCAGCCCCAGCATTTT CSAGTQPQHF
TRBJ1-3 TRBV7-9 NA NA TGTGCCAGCAGCTTATTCCGGAGCTCTGGAAACACCATATATTTT CASSLFRSSGNTIYF
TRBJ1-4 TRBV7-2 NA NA TGTGCCAGCAGCTTGCGGCCCGGGGGACGGCTTAATGAAAAACTGTTTTTT CASSLRPGGRLNEKLFF
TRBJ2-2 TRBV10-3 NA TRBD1 TGTGCCACCCGCCCCGGGACAGGGGGCCAGACCGGGGAGCTGTTTTTT CATRPGTGGQTGELFF
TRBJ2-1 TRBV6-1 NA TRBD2 TGTGCCACCAACGCACCTAGCGGCGGCAAGCAGTTCTTC CATNAPSGGKQFF
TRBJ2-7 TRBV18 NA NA TGTGCCAGCTCACCACCTAAAGGATCCGAGCAGTACTTC CASSPPKGSEQYF
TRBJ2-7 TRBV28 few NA TGTGCCAGCAGTTTACGGAGTTACGAGCAGTACTTC CASSLRSYEQYF
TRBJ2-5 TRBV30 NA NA TGTGCCTGGAGTGTACCTGGTGGCCAAGAGACCCAGTACTTC CAWSVPGGQETQYF
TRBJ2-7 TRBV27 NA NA TGTGCCAGCACAAAAGGAGGAGGTCGGGAGCAGTACTTC CASTKGGGREQYF
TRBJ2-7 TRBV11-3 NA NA TGTGCCAGCAGCCCGGCAGCCTCCTACGAGCAGTACTTC CASSPAASYEQYF
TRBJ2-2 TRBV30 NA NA TGTGCCTATGGGGTCAAGGCGAACACCGGGGAGCTGTTTTTT CAYGVKANTGELFF
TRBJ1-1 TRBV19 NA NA TGTGCCAGTAGCCCTAACCGGGACTACACTGAAGCTTTCTTT CASSPNRDYTEAFF
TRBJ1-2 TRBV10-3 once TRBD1 TGTGCCATCAGTGAGTCGGCAGGGGGTGGCTACACCTTC CAISESAGGGYTF
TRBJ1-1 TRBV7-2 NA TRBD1 TGTGCCAGCAGCCTGGGACAGGGCCGTCCTGAAGCTTTCTTT CASSLGQGRPEAFF
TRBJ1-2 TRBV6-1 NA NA TGTGCCAGCAGTGGTTTGGAAGGAGATGGCTACACCTTC CASSGLEGDGYTF
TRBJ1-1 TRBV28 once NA TGTGCCAGCAGTTCGCCGGGCCAGAACACTGAAGCTTTCTTT CASSSPGQNTEAFF